This entry is about one T cell receptor beta chain. This entry comes from a study of cytomegalovirus exposure and HLA in healthy donors. The PCR employed 60 Vbeta primers together with 13 Jbeta primers. Produced via immunoSEQ multiplex PCR; TCRdb's table is partial and in-frame only. The sample has about 180,000 clones, approximately 80% seen once. Trimming removed 4 bases at V and 7 bases at J, with 23 bases between. CDR3 length: 17 residues. The germline gives CDR1 MNHNS, CDR2 SASEGT. The sequence was obtained from a woman aged 30 to 39 in good health and CMV-seronegative. The genes are TRBV6-1 and TRBJ1-5, with D tentatively TRBD1 (5 bases). Sample: PBMCs. The CDR3 DNA reads TGTGCCAGCAGTGCAAGAGGGCGTGTCGGGGGGGAGCAGCCCCAGCATTTT. This sequence encodes CASSARGRVGGEQPQHF.